Shown below are 32 T cell receptor beta chains from a single sample sequenced in a study of OX40 agonist ivuxolimab in advanced cancers. The data were produced by immunoSEQ multiplex PCR, yet TCRdb's version contains in-frame clones alone and is incomplete. The sample lists about 63,000 clones; roughly 89% were seen once. This material consisted of CD4+ or CD8+ T cells sorted from blood, taken in a trial of the OX40 agonist ivuxolimab. These receptor sequences come from an adult with an advanced solid tumor such as melanoma, head and neck, liver or kidney cancer.

The chain is built from TRBV9 and TRBJ1-2; possibly TRBD1 for D (5 bases). V shed 0 bases and J shed 8 bases, with 11 bases lying between them. CDR1 and CDR2 from the germline V gene are SGDLS and YYNGEE. The CDR3 totals 13 residues. The CDR3 sequence: CASSVGRGPGYTF. DNA for the CDR3: TGTGCCAGCAGCGTAGGGCGGGGCCCAGGCTACACCTTC.

The chain has TRBV28 and TRBJ1-1; D ambiguous. The CDR3 contains 13 residues. V was pared by 3 bases and J by 1 base, with 6 bases between. Germline V gene sequence: CDR1 MDHEN, CDR2 SYDVKM. The DNA for the CDR3 is TGTGCCAGCAGTTTCTCAAAGAACACTGAAGCTTTCTTT. Residues: CASSFSKNTEAFF.

J is TRBJ2-5 and V is TRBV9, with unresolved D. The J call may not be correct, given that the DNA end is closer to TRBJ2-7. Germline CDR1 and CDR2: SGDLS and YYNGEE. There are 13 residues in the CDR3. The CDR3 DNA sequence: TGTGCCAGCAGCGTAGGTGATAGCAGCGAGCAGTACTTC. Protein: CASSVGDSSEQYF.

This clone was counted a single time. The rearrangement links TRBV29-1 to TRBJ1-1, with D maybe TRBD1 (6 bases). The V gene lost 5 bases and the J gene lost 0 bases, with 16 bases spanning the gap. The CDR3 loop spans 15 amino acids. The germline CDR1 and CDR2 sequences are SQVTM and ANQGSEA. The CDR3 protein is CSVPPRGAMNTEAFF. The CDR3 nucleotides read TGCAGCGTTCCTCCCAGGGGAGCGATGAACACTGAAGCTTTCTTT.

The CDR3 spells CASSPRRSSYNEQFF. The CDR3 region has the DNA TGTGCCAGCAGCCCACGCCGCAGCTCCTACAATGAGCAGTTCTTC. The gene calls are TRBV14 and TRBJ2-1; D gene uncertain. CDR1 is SGHDN and CDR2 is FVKESK in the germline V gene. Trimming left V 4 bases short and J 0 bases short, with 10 bases between. The CDR3 totals 15 residues.

The chain employs TRBV13 and TRBJ2-3, with TRBD2 identical over 11 bases. The CDR3 contains 17 residues. Per the germline V gene, CDR1 is PRHDT and CDR2 is FYEKMQ (reference sequence). With 6 bases clipped from V and 0 bases from J, the junction kept 8 bases outside the gene matches. CDR3 coding DNA: TGTGCCAGCAGTCTGACTAGCGGGATAACTAGCACAGATACGCAGTATTTT. Its protein is CASSLTSGITSTDTQYF.

The sample holds a few counts of this clone. The gene calls are TRBV6-4 and TRBJ2-1, with 13 bases identical to TRBD2. V shed 0 bases and J 10 bases; nucleotides not matched to a gene: 6. Germline CDR1 and CDR2: MRHNA and SNTAGT. This CDR3 comprises 16 residues. The CDR3 here is CASSDSSEGLAGEQFF. DNA of the CDR3: TGTGCCAGCAGTGACTCTTCAGAGGGACTAGCGGGAGAGCAGTTCTTC.

The chain links TRBV5-4 to TRBJ2-3; 10 bases match TRBD1. Germline loops: CDR1 SGHNT, CDR2 YYREEE (reference sequence). Trimming took 1 base from V and 8 from J; bases not matched to a gene: 4. The CDR3 consists of 14 residues. CDR3 loop: CASSLSTGGFTQYF. Here the CDR3 DNA reads TGTGCCAGCAGCTTGTCGACAGGGGGCTTTACGCAGTATTTT.

The rearrangement uses TRBV7-6 and TRBJ1-6; 7 bases agree with TRBD1. Germline CDR1 is SGHVS and CDR2 is FNYEAQ. V lost 2 bases, J lost 7 bases, and 11 bases stayed unmatched. CDR3 length: 17 amino acids. In DNA, the CDR3 is TGTGCCAGCAGCTTACGTAACGGGGGGACAGCAAATTCACCCCTCCACTTT. The encoded protein is CASSLRNGGTANSPLHF.

This clone was seen a handful of times. This sample also contains other DNA sequences that code for the same CDR3. The V and J genes are TRBV11-2 and TRBJ2-3; 7 nucleotides align to TRBD2. V was clipped by 1 base and J by 3 bases; unmatched bases: 16. The germline V gene encodes CDR1 SGHAT and CDR2 FQNNGV. The CDR3 covers 19 residues. In DNA form, the CDR3 reads TGTGCCAGCAGCTTAGTGAGATTTAGGGCGGGAGTACATACAGATACGCAGTATTTT. It codes for CASSLVRFRAGVHTDTQYF.

This chain links TRBV15 with TRBJ1-4; D not certain. This CDR3 is 12 amino acids long. Germline CDR1 and CDR2: LNHNV and YYDKDF (reference sequence). The germline V and J ends were trimmed by 5 bases and 8 bases, with 9 bases remaining between them. The CDR3 here is CATSPVGEKLFF. CDR3 in DNA: TGTGCCACCAGCCCAGTTGGAGAAAAACTGTTTTTT.

V is TRBV5-6 and J is TRBJ2-3; D may correspond to TRBD1 or TRBD2 (6 bases each). CDR3 size: 14 residues. CDR1 SGHDT and CDR2 YYEEEE come from the germline V gene. V shed 1 base and J shed 2 bases, with 8 bases lying between them. CDR3 bases: TGTGCCAGCAGCTTGTGGGGGGCCACAGATACGCAGTATTTT. Amino acid sequence: CASSLWGATDTQYF.

This clone has only a few counts. This chain joins TRBV18 and TRBJ2-3, with 9 bases fitting TRBD1. The CDR3 spans 17 residues. Trimming at V came to 4 bases and at J to 2 bases, leaving 10 bases not matched to a gene. Germline V CDR1 and CDR2: KGHSH, LQKENI. The CDR3 here is CASSHTTGTGITDTQYF. CDR3 nucleotide sequence: TGTGCCAGCTCACACACCACCGGGACAGGGATCACAGATACGCAGTATTTT.

Details on this clone: This sample also contains other DNA sequences that code for the same CDR3. The chain has TRBV27 and TRBJ1-2, with D tentatively TRBD1 (6 bases). Germline V gene sequence: CDR1 MNHEY, CDR2 SMNVEV (reference sequence). The CDR3 length is 13 residues. Trimming cost V 2 bases and J 5 bases, with 9 bases left between them. The CDR3 nucleotides read TGTGCCAGCAGTTTAGGGGGGGCTTATGGCTACACCTTC. Protein sequence: CASSLGGAYGYTF.

This chain uses TRBV6-1 with TRBJ2-1, with 9 positions matching TRBD1. The CDR3 covers 14 residues. Germline trimming cut 8 bases from V and 8 bases from J; bases unmatched to any gene: 10. Germline loops: CDR1 MNHNS, CDR2 SASEGT. This chain's CDR3 is CASAGTGFLDEQFF. As DNA, the CDR3 is TGTGCCAGCGCCGGGACAGGGTTTTTAGATGAGCAGTTCTTC.

The chain recombines TRBV7-8 with TRBJ2-2; the D gene is possibly TRBD2 (6 bases). V was pared by 5 bases and J by 11 bases, with 18 bases between. The CDR3 consists of 14 residues. Germline V gene sequence: CDR1 SGHVS, CDR2 FQNEAQ. This CDR3 reads CASSLLGGDSELFF. In nucleotides, the CDR3 is TGTGCCAGCAGCCTCCTCGGGGGAGATAGCGAGCTGTTTTTT. The entire variable domain, with the rest obtained from reference TRBV7-8 and TRBJ2-2, is as follows: GAGVSQSPRYKVAKRGQDVALRCDPISGHVSLFWYQQALGQGPEFLTYFQNEAQLDKSGLPSDRFFAERPEGSVSTLKIQRTQQEDSAVYLCASSLLGGDSELFFGEGSRLTVL.

The chain has TRBV21-1 and TRBJ2-3; TRBD2, the table's D call, lacks a check against the DNA. TRBV21-1 is tagged as a pseudogene. The CDR3 spans 17 residues. CDR3 amino acids: CASSTPCGGICTDTQYF. CDR3 sequence (DNA): TGTGCCAGCAGCACCCCCTGCGGGGGGATCTGCACAGATACGCAGTATTTT.

The V call is TRBV6-5, the J call TRBJ2-5; 7 nucleotides align to TRBD1. The CDR3 runs 14 residues. Per germline, CDR1 MNHEY and CDR2 SVGAGI. V was clipped by 6 bases and J by 2 bases; unmatched bases: 6. Here the CDR3 DNA reads TGTGCCAGCAGGACCGGGACAGCGCAAGAGACCCAGTACTTC. Amino acids: CASRTGTAQETQYF.

The chain joins TRBV30 to TRBJ1-1, with D uncertain. CDR1 and CDR2 from the germline V gene are GTSNPN and SVGIG (reference sequence). The length of the CDR3 is 11 residues. Trimming shortened V by 0 bases and J by 6 bases, and 5 bases separated the two germline ends. The CDR3 DNA reads TGTGCCTGGAGTGTTGGCGCTGAAGCTTTCTTT. It is translated as CAWSVGAEAFF.

This clone was observed a few times. This chain uses TRBV6-1 with TRBJ1-1; D gene ambiguous. The ends were cut back, 8 bases at V and 1 base at J, with 11 bases in the middle. The CDR3 is 13 amino acids. CDR1 MNHNS and CDR2 SASEGT come from the germline V gene. The CDR3 loop reads CASGPWENTEAFF. As DNA, the CDR3 is TGTGCCAGCGGGCCATGGGAGAACACTGAAGCTTTCTTT.

This chain joins TRBV27 and TRBJ2-5; D remains unclear. Trimming removed 1 base at V and 1 base at J, with 7 bases between. Germline values: CDR1 MNHEY, CDR2 SMNVEV (reference sequence). The CDR3 has 14 residues. DNA for the CDR3: TGTGCCAGCAGTTTATGGGCACCCCAAGAGACCCAGTACTTC. It translates to CASSLWAPQETQYF.

This clone was counted at least ten times. The chain is built from TRBV18 and TRBJ2-1; maybe TRBD2 (6 bases). V lost 1 base and J 10 bases, leaving 17 bases between the germline ends. Per the germline V gene, CDR1 is KGHSH and CDR2 is LQKENI. The CDR3 has 15 residues. The CDR3 here is CASSPLDDGSGEQFF. Written as DNA, the CDR3 is TGTGCCAGCTCACCACTCGACGACGGGAGCGGAGAGCAGTTCTTC.

V usage is TRBV29-1 and J usage is TRBJ2-7; a weak D match, TRBD1 (6 bases). The V and J ends lost 5 bases and 6 bases respectively, with 11 bases between them. Germline V gene data show CDR1 as SQVTM and CDR2 as ANQGSEA. The CDR3 loop spans 11 amino acids. This chain's CDR3 is CSVTRGSEQYF. CDR3 sequence (DNA): TGCAGCGTTACCAGGGGAAGCGAGCAGTACTTC.

The chain employs TRBV6-1 and TRBJ2-7; D ambiguous. Trimming left V 1 base short and J 2 bases short, with 12 bases between. This CDR3 is 15 amino acids long. Per germline, CDR1 MNHNS and CDR2 SASEGT. The CDR3 loop is CASSEVSYGPYEQYF. The CDR3 bases are TGTGCCAGCAGTGAAGTCAGTTACGGGCCCTACGAGCAGTACTTC.

V usage is TRBV27 and J usage is TRBJ2-5; no reliable D call. Germline-derived CDR1 and CDR2 are MNHEY and SMNVEV (reference sequence). Between the trimmed V and J ends, which lost 2 bases and 5 bases, there was a span of 9 bases. This CDR3 contains 13 residues. The CDR3 DNA sequence: TGTGCCAGCAGTTTAGGTGGCTTTGAGACCCAGTACTTC. Protein: CASSLGGFETQYF.

The chain joins TRBV5-8 to TRBJ1-3, with TRBD1 matching over 7 bases. This CDR3 region has 15 residues. The V segment lost 4 bases and the J segment 0 bases; nucleotides outside the gene matches: 4. In germline, CDR1 is SGHTS, CDR2 YDEGEE. The CDR3 region has the DNA TGTGCCAGCAGCACGGGACAGACCTCTGGAAACACCATATATTTT. It specifies CASSTGQTSGNTIYF. The complete variable domain, with remaining parts taken from reference TRBV5-8 and TRBJ1-3, reads EAGVTQSPTHLIKTRGQQATLRCSPISGHTSVYWYQQALGLGLQFLLWYDEGEERNRGNFPPRFSGRQFPNYSSELNVNALELEDSALYLCASSTGQTSGNTIYFGEGSWLTVV.

The CDR3 DNA sequence: TGTGCCAGCAGCCAACGTCCAGCTGGGGTCGTTTGGGAGCAGTTCTTC. Its translation: CASSQRPAGVVWEQFF. The chain employs TRBV4-2 and TRBJ2-1, with D uncertain. Per the germline V gene, CDR1 is LGHNA and CDR2 is YNFKEQ. V was cut by 2 bases and J by 10 bases, with 21 bases left in between. This CDR3 spans 16 amino acids.

J is TRBJ2-2 and V is TRBV7-2, with 10 bases identical to TRBD1. Germline-derived CDR1 and CDR2 are SGHTA and FQGNSA. The V segment lost 4 bases and the J segment 4 bases; nucleotides outside the gene matches: 0. This CDR3 is built from 14 residues. The CDR3: CASSWTGGTGELFF. The CDR3 nucleotides are TGTGCCAGCAGCTGGACAGGGGGCACCGGGGAGCTGTTTTTT.

This clone was observed once. This chain joins TRBV14 and TRBJ2-2; D gene unclear. Germline V gives CDR1 SGHDN, CDR2 FVKESK. V lost 0 bases to trimming and J lost 5 bases, with 13 bases between them. This CDR3 contains 16 residues. CDR3 amino acids: CASSQDPGMWTGELFF. CDR3 in DNA: TGTGCCAGCAGCCAAGACCCTGGGATGTGGACCGGGGAGCTGTTTTTT.

This clone was observed a single time. V gene TRBV10-3 combines with J gene TRBJ2-1; 14 bases are shared with TRBD2. With V trimmed by 11 bases and J by 6 bases, 3 bases remained unmatched. The CDR3 has 13 residues. Germline CDR1 ENHRY, CDR2 SYGVKD. This CDR3 reads CAPGTSGSNEQFF. CDR3 in DNA: TGTGCCCCCGGGACTAGCGGGAGCAATGAGCAGTTCTTC.

J is TRBJ1-5 and V is TRBV7-9; a weak D match, TRBD1 (6 bases). V was shortened by 8 bases and J by 7 bases, with 15 bases between the two germline ends. This CDR3 region has 13 residues. Germline V CDR1 and CDR2: SEHNR, FQNEAQ (reference sequence). The CDR3 bases are TGTGCCAGCGGTATGGGGGGGCCGCAGCCCCAGCATTTT. Its protein is CASGMGGPQPQHF. Using reference TRBV7-9 and TRBJ1-5 for the parts outside the CDR3, the full variable domain is DTGVSQNPRHKITKRGQNVTFRCDPISEHNRLYWYRQTLGQGPEFLTYFQNEAQLEKSRLLSDRFSAERPKGSFSTLEIQRTEQGDSAMYLCASGMGGPQPQHFGDGTRLSIL.

The chain combines TRBV28 with TRBJ2-5; possibly TRBD1 for D (7 bases). V shed 6 bases and J shed 1 base, with 15 bases lying between them. This CDR3 spans 15 amino acids. CDR1 and CDR2 from the germline V gene are MDHEN and SYDVKM. CDR3 nucleotides: TGTGCCAGCAGAGCGACTAGGGGGCTCCAAGAGACCCAGTACTTC. Translating it yields CASRATRGLQETQYF.